These 23 T cell receptor beta chains were sequenced from one sample in a study of control samples from healthy donors and cancer patients. Using immunoSEQ multiplex PCR, the repertoire was profiled, and TCRdb retains in-frame clones only, with some absent. The data show about 80,000 clones, roughly 86% seen once. Specimen: blood. The receptors stem from a man aged 50 or older in good health.

CDR3 in amino acids: CATSRDLFGNTEAFF. CDR3 coding DNA: TGTGCCACCAGCAGAGATCTCTTTGGGAACACTGAAGCTTTCTTT. V and J are TRBV15 and TRBJ1-1; D remains ambiguous. There are 15 residues in the CDR3. Trimming shortened V by 0 bases and J by 1 base, and 9 bases separated the two germline ends. Per germline, CDR1 LNHNV and CDR2 YYDKDF (reference sequence).

The chain employs TRBV30 and TRBJ1-2; D is perhaps TRBD1 (5 bases). Per the germline V gene, CDR1 is GTSNPN and CDR2 is SVGIG (reference sequence). Trimming pared 0 bases from V and 4 bases from J, leaving 12 bases between. This CDR3 has 14 amino acids. CDR3 sequence: CAWSVRWGFYGYTF. Here the CDR3 DNA reads TGTGCCTGGAGTGTACGTTGGGGGTTCTATGGCTACACCTTC.

This clone was recorded once. The CDR3 region is CSVLTETNTEAFF. The CDR3 DNA reads as TGCAGCGTCTTGACAGAAACGAACACTGAAGCTTTCTTT. The V call is TRBV29-1, the J call TRBJ1-1, with a weak D call TRBD1 (5 bases). This CDR3 comprises 13 residues. Between the trimmed V and J ends, which lost 6 bases and 1 base, there was a span of 12 bases. Germline V gene sequence: CDR1 SQVTM, CDR2 ANQGSEA.

The chain employs TRBV5-6 and TRBJ2-5; D is possibly TRBD1 (5 bases). CDR1 and CDR2 (germline): SGHDT, YYEEEE. The CDR3 covers 15 residues. V gave up 0 bases and J gave up 5 bases, with 14 bases separating them. The CDR3 region is CASSLGQGSWETQYF. The CDR3 bases are TGTGCCAGCAGCTTGGGTCAGGGAAGTTGGGAGACCCAGTACTTC.

The chain uses TRBV10-2 and TRBJ2-1; perhaps TRBD1 as D (7 bases). The CDR3 spans 14 residues. Trimming took off 2 bases at V and 11 bases at J, with 16 bases between the two ends. The germline V gene has CDR1 WSHSY and CDR2 SAAADI. The DNA for the CDR3 is TGCGCCAGCAGTGAGGAGGAGGGGGCAAATAAGCAGTTCTTC. Residues: CASSEEEGANKQFF.

The chain combines TRBV6-5 with TRBJ1-2; the D is unclear. The CDR3 length is 15 residues. V lost 2 bases, J lost 2 bases, and 12 bases lay in between. The germline gives CDR1 MNHEY, CDR2 SVGAGI. The CDR3 loop is CASSYGLADNYGYTF. The CDR3 DNA sequence: TGTGCCAGCAGTTACGGATTGGCAGACAACTATGGCTACACCTTC.

The chain links TRBV3-1 (or the pseudogene TRBV3-2) to TRBJ1-1, with D maybe TRBD1 (6 bases). Germline-derived CDR1 and CDR2 are LGHDT and YNNKEL (reference sequence). V lost 2 bases, J lost 5 bases, and 12 bases lay in between. The CDR3 contains 14 residues. The CDR3 spells CASSQKGVWTEAFF. In nucleotides, the CDR3 is TGTGCCAGCAGCCAAAAGGGGGTTTGGACTGAAGCTTTCTTT.

This chain connects TRBV3-1 (or the pseudogene TRBV3-2) to TRBJ2-7, with TRBD2 as a possible D gene (6 bases). With 2 bases removed from V and 6 bases from J, the gap between germline ends came to 8 bases. Germline lookup yields CDR1 LGHDT and CDR2 YNNKEL (reference sequence). This CDR3 is built from 12 residues. The CDR3, as DNA: TGTGCCAGCAGCCAACTGGGAGGCGAGCAGTACTTC. It encodes CASSQLGGEQYF.

This clone was seen only once. The chain joins TRBV27 to TRBJ1-2; D may be TRBD1 (5 bases). The V gene lost 4 bases and the J gene lost 2 bases, with 8 bases spanning the gap. There are 13 residues in the CDR3. Germline V gene lookup returns CDR1 MNHEY and CDR2 SMNVEV (reference sequence). The CDR3 reads CASSSTVNYGYTF. In DNA form, the CDR3 reads TGTGCCAGCAGTTCGACAGTGAACTATGGCTACACCTTC.

This chain links TRBV6-4 with TRBJ1-6; D uncertain. The CDR3 contains 13 residues. V was pared by 6 bases and J by 7 bases, with 10 bases between. Germline V CDR1 and CDR2: MRHNA, SNTAGT. The CDR3 nucleotides are TGTGCCAGCAGGATTGGACGAAATTCACCCCTCCACTTT. Its translation is CASRIGRNSPLHF.

The V and J genes are TRBV7-2 and TRBJ2-3, with 10 bases matching TRBD1. This CDR3 is 14 amino acids long. With 5 bases clipped from V and 3 bases from J, the junction kept 2 bases outside the gene matches. Germline-derived CDR1 and CDR2 are SGHTA and FQGNSA. The CDR3 DNA reads as TGTGCCAGCAGCCGGACAGGGGGAACAGATACGCAGTATTTT. Its protein is CASSRTGGTDTQYF.

The rearrangement joins TRBV5-1 to TRBJ1-2; D unclear. The CDR3 has 14 residues. The germline V gene has CDR1 SGHRS and CDR2 YFSETQ. V was shortened by 0 bases and J by 0 bases, with 6 bases between the two germline ends. The CDR3 DNA sequence: TGCGCCAGCAGCTTGGAAGTCTCTAACTATGGCTACACCTTC. Translated: CASSLEVSNYGYTF.

The chain employs TRBV6-6 and TRBJ1-5; D is unresolved. V was shortened by 6 bases and J by 4 bases, with 13 bases between the two germline ends. The CDR3 has 14 amino acids. Germline V gene lookup returns CDR1 MNHNY and CDR2 SVGAGI (reference sequence). The CDR3 region is CASSKDGVNQPQHF. In nucleotides, the CDR3 is TGTGCCAGCAGCAAGGACGGGGTAAATCAGCCCCAGCATTTT.

The V gene is TRBV19, the J gene TRBJ2-2, with D possibly being TRBD1 (6 bases). V lost 2 bases and J lost 0, with 10 bases in between. CDR1 and CDR2 from the germline V gene are LNHDA and SQIVND (reference sequence). The CDR3 contains 16 residues. Here the CDR3 reads CASSIKTGSNTGELFF. The CDR3 DNA is TGTGCCAGTAGTATAAAGACAGGCTCGAACACCGGGGAGCTGTTTTTT.

By frequency in the sample, this clone is medium-sized. V is TRBV29-1 and J is TRBJ2-7; TRBD2 is a possible D gene (5 bases). This CDR3 region has 17 residues. Trimming left V 3 bases short and J 4 bases short, with 25 bases between. Germline CDR1 is SQVTM and CDR2 is ANQGSEA. CDR3 in amino acids: CSVDDIWERPFFYEQYF. DNA of the CDR3: TGCAGCGTTGATGATATTTGGGAGCGGCCCTTTTTTTACGAGCAGTACTTC.

The CDR3 region has the DNA TGTGCCAGCAGCTTCGGCAGGGAAGGCTATGGCTACACCTTC. It specifies CASSFGREGYGYTF. The rearrangement links TRBV7-8 to TRBJ1-2; maybe TRBD1 (5 bases). Per the germline V gene, CDR1 is SGHVS and CDR2 is FQNEAQ. The ends were cut back, 3 bases at V and 4 bases at J, with 12 bases in the middle. The CDR3 sequence is 14 residues long.

This chain connects TRBV9 to TRBJ1-1; 7 bases agree with TRBD1. Germline V CDR1 and CDR2: SGDLS, YYNGEE. The CDR3 has 15 amino acids. Trimming took 3 bases from V and 3 from J; bases not matched to a gene: 8. CDR3 region: CASSGTTGLHTEAFF. The CDR3 DNA reads TGTGCCAGCAGCGGAACGACAGGGCTCCACACTGAAGCTTTCTTT.

The chain links TRBV7-6 to TRBJ2-2; TRBD1 aligns across 7 bases. Germline V gene sequence: CDR1 SGHVS, CDR2 FNYEAQ. There are 15 residues in the CDR3. J lost 1 base, V lost 2 bases, and 1 base had no gene match. The DNA of the CDR3 is TGTGCCAGCAGCTTAAGGACAGGGAACACCGGGGAGCTGTTTTTT. This codes for CASSLRTGNTGELFF. The variable domain in full, with the rest retrieved from reference TRBV7-6 and TRBJ2-2, is GAGVSQSPRYKVTKRGQDVALRCDPISGHVSLYWYRQALGQGPEFLTYFNYEAQQDKSGLPNDRFSAERPEGSISTLTIQRTEQRDSAMYRCASSLRTGNTGELFFGEGSRLTVL.

The chain employs TRBV12-3 or TRBV12-4 and TRBJ1-2; no reliable D call. The CDR3 is 12 residues long. Deletions cut 5 bases from V and 1 base from J, with 5 bases between. CDR3 in DNA: TGTGCCAGCAGTGGTTTTAACTATGGCTACACCTTC. The encoded protein is CASSGFNYGYTF.

V gene TRBV6-2 or TRBV6-3 combines with J gene TRBJ2-5; 7 bases line up with TRBD2. The CDR3 consists of 15 residues. The germline CDR1 and CDR2 sequences are MNHEY and SVGEGT. V shed 5 bases, J shed 2 bases, and the junction held 8 bases outside the gene matches. This chain's CDR3 is CASSGSGASQETQYF. DNA of the CDR3: TGTGCCAGCAGTGGGAGCGGGGCCTCACAAGAGACCCAGTACTTC.

V gene TRBV6-5 combines with J gene TRBJ1-2; 9 bases are shared with TRBD1. Germline CDR1 and CDR2: MNHEY and SVGAGI. The CDR3 length is 14 residues. Unmatched junction bases numbered 4, after V lost 0 bases and J lost 8 bases. The CDR3 nucleotides are TGTGCCAGCAGTTACTCCGGACAGGGGCAAGGCTACACCTTC. Translating it yields CASSYSGQGQGYTF.

The chain is built from TRBV30 and TRBJ2-7; 10 nucleotides line up with TRBD1. Per germline, CDR1 GTSNPN and CDR2 SVGIG (reference sequence). This CDR3 has 13 amino acids. Unmatched junction bases numbered 2, after V lost 0 bases and J lost 6 bases. CDR3 nucleotide sequence: TGTGCCTGGAGTGTGTGGACAGGGGGCGAGCAGTACTTC. This translates into CAWSVWTGGEQYF.

The genes are TRBV7-6 and TRBJ2-7; D is unclear. Trimming took off 1 base at V and 2 bases at J, with 6 bases between the two ends. This CDR3 has 13 residues. Germline values: CDR1 SGHVS, CDR2 FNYEAQ. CDR3 amino acids: CASSLGAPYEQYF. The CDR3 nucleotides read TGTGCCAGCAGCTTAGGGGCACCCTACGAGCAGTACTTC.